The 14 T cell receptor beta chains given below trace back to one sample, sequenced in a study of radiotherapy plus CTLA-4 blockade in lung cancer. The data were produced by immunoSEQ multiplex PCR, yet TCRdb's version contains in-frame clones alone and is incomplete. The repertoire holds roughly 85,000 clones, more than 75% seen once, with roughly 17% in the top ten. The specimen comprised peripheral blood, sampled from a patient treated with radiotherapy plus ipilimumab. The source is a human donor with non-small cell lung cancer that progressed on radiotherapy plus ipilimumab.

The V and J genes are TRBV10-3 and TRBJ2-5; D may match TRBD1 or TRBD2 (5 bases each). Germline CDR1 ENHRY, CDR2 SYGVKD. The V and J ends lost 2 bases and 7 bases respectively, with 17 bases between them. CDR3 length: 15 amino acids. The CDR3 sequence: CAISETIAPGATQYF. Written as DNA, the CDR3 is TGTGCCATCAGTGAGACAATAGCGCCTGGGGCGACCCAGTACTTC.

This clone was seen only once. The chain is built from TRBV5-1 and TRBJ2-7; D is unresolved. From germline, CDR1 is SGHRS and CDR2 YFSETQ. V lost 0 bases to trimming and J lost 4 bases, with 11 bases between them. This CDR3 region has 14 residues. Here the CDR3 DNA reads TGCGCCAGCAGCTTGGGCGAGAGTTCGTACGAGCAGTACTTC. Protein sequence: CASSLGESSYEQYF.

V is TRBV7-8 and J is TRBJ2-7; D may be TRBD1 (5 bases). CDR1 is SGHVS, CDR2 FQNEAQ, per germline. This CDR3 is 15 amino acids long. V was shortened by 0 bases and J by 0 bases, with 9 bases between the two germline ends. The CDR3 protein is CASSLAGQVSYEQYF. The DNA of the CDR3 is TGTGCCAGCAGCTTAGCGGGGCAGGTCTCCTACGAGCAGTACTTC.

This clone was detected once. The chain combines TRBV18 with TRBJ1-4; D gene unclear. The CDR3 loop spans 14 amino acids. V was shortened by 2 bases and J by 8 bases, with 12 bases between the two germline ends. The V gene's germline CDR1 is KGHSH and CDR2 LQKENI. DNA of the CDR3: TGTGCCAGCTCACCATCAGCGATAGGGGAAAAACTGTTTTTT. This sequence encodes CASSPSAIGEKLFF.

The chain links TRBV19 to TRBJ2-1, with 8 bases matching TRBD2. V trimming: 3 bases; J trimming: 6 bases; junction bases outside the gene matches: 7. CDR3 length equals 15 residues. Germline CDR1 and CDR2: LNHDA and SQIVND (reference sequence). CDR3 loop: CASSIIAGGLNEQFF. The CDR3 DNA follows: TGTGCCAGTAGTATTATCGCGGGAGGACTCAATGAGCAGTTCTTC.

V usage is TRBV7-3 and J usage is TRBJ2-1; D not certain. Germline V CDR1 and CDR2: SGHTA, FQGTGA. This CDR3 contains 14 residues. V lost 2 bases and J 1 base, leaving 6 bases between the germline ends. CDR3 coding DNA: TGTGCCAGCAGCTTAGATGGGTCCTACAATGAGCAGTTCTTC. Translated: CASSLDGSYNEQFF.

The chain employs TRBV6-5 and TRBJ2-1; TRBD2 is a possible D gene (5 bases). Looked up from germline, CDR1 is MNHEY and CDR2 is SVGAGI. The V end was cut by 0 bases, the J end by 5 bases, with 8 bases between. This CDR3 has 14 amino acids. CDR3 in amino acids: CASSYSLGNNEQFF. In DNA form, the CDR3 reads TGTGCCAGCAGTTACTCCCTCGGGAACAATGAGCAGTTCTTC.

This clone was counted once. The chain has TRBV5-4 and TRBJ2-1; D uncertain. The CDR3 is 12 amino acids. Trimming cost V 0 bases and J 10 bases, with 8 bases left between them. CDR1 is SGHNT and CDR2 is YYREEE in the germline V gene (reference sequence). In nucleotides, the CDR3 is TGTGCCAGCAGCTTGGGAAGTTGGGAGCAGTTCTTC. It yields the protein CASSLGSWEQFF.

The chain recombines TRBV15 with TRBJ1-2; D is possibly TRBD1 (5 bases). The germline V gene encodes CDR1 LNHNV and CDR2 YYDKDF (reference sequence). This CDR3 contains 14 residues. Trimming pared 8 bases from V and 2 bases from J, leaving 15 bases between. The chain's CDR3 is CATPLDEGNYGYTF. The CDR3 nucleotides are TGTGCCACCCCCCTTGATGAGGGGAACTATGGCTACACCTTC.

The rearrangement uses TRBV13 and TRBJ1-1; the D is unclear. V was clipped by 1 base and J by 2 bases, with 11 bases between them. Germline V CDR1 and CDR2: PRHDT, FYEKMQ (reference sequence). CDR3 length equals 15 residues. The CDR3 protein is CASSLERYLNTEAFF. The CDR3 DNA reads TGTGCCAGCAGCTTAGAGAGATACTTAAACACTGAAGCTTTCTTT.

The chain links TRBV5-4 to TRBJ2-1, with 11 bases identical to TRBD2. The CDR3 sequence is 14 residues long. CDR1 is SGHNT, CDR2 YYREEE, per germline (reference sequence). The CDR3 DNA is TGTGTCGTTACTAGCGGGAGTTGGCATCATGAGCAGTTCTTC. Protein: CVVTSGSWHHEQFF. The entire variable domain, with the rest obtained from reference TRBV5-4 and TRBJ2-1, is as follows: ETGVTQSPTHLIKTRGQQVTLRCSSQSGHNTVSWYQQALGQGPQFIFQYYREEENGRGNFPPRFSGLQFPNYSSELNVNALELDDSALYLCVVTSGSWHHEQFFGPGTRLTVL.

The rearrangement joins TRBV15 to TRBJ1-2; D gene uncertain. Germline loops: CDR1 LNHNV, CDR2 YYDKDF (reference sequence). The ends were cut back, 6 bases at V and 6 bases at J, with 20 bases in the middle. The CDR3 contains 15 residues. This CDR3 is CATSPAFAGGDGYTF. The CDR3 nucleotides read TGTGCCACCAGTCCCGCCTTCGCGGGTGGAGATGGCTACACCTTC.

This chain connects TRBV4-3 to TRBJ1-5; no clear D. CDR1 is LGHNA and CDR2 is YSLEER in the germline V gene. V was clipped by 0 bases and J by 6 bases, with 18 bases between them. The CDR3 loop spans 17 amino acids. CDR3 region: CASSQEWIYGSSQPQHF. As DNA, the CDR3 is TGCGCCAGCAGCCAAGAGTGGATATACGGGTCCAGTCAGCCCCAGCATTTT.

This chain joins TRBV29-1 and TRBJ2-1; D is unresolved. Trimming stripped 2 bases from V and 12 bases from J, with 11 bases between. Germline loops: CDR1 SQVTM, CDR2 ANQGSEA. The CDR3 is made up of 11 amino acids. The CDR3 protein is CSVEILVGQFF. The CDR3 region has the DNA TGCAGCGTTGAAATTCTAGTAGGGCAGTTCTTC.